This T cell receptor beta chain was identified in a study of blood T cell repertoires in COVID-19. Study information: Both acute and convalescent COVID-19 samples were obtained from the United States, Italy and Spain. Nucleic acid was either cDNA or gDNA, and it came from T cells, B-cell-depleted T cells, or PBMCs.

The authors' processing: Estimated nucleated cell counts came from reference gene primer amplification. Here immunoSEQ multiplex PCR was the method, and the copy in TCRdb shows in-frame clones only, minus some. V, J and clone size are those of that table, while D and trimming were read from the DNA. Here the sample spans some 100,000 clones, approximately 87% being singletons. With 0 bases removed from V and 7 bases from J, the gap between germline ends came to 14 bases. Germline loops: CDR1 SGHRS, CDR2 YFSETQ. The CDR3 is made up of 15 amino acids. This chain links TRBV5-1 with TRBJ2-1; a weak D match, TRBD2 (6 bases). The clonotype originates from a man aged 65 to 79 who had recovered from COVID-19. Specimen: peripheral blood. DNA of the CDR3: TGCGCCAGCAGCTTGGTCCCCGGGACTTATAATGAGCAGTTCTTC. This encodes CASSLVPGTYNEQFF.